These 21 T cell receptor beta chains originate from one sample sequenced in a study of blood T cell repertoires in COVID-19. The data were produced by immunoSEQ multiplex PCR, yet TCRdb's version contains in-frame clones alone and is incomplete. The table lists approximately 84,000 clones, around four fifths of them singletons. Sequencing input: peripheral blood. The origin of the receptors is a human donor in a cohort sampled during active COVID-19.

This clone was found once. The rearrangement uses TRBV2 and TRBJ2-1; 8 nucleotides line up with TRBD2. Germline V gives CDR1 SNHLY, CDR2 FYNNEI. The junction had 8 bases not matched to a gene; V was cut back by 2 bases and J by 8 bases. This CDR3 comprises 15 residues. The CDR3 loop reads CASSELAAGGDEQFF. CDR3 in DNA: TGTGCCAGCAGTGAACTAGCTGCGGGAGGTGATGAGCAGTTCTTC.

The chain carries TRBV24-1 and TRBJ2-3, with 12 bases that match TRBD2. CDR3 size: 20 residues. V shed 3 bases and J 0 bases; nucleotides not matched to a gene: 12. Germline loops: CDR1 KGHDR, CDR2 SFDVKD. The CDR3 is CATSDPRPWTSGVSTDTQYF. In DNA, the CDR3 is TGTGCCACCAGTGATCCCCGTCCCTGGACTAGCGGGGTTAGCACAGATACGCAGTATTTT.

The chain couples TRBV6-5 to TRBJ1-1, with a tentative D call TRBD1 (5 bases). Deletions cut 2 bases from V and 7 bases from J, with 14 bases between. The CDR3 totals 14 residues. Germline CDR1 is MNHEY and CDR2 is SVGAGI. CDR3 in DNA: TGTGCCAGCAGTTACGGTAGGGGAAGGGATGAAGCTTTCTTT. Protein: CASSYGRGRDEAFF.

This clone was observed once. This chain joins TRBV5-4 and TRBJ2-1; 7 positions match TRBD2. V was clipped by 4 bases and J by 5 bases; unmatched bases: 6. In germline, CDR1 is SGHNT, CDR2 YYREEE (reference sequence). CDR3 size: 14 residues. The CDR3 spells CASSGAGAHNEQFF. CDR3 sequence (DNA): TGTGCCAGCAGCGGGGCGGGAGCCCACAATGAGCAGTTCTTC.

The chain has TRBV18 and TRBJ2-7, with TRBD1 matching over 7 bases. The CDR3 sequence is 12 residues long. In germline, CDR1 is KGHSH, CDR2 LQKENI. V lost 4 bases, J lost 5 bases, and 2 bases stayed unmatched. The CDR3 loop is CASSQQGNEQYF. DNA of the CDR3: TGTGCCAGCTCACAACAGGGGAACGAGCAGTACTTC.

The rearrangement uses TRBV7-3 and TRBJ2-2; D is ambiguous. The V end was cut by 5 bases, the J end by 0 bases, with 10 bases between. The germline V gene encodes CDR1 SGHTA and CDR2 FQGTGA. CDR3 length: 15 residues. Here the CDR3 DNA reads TGTGCCAGCAGCACAGCTACTGCGAACACCGGGGAGCTGTTTTTT. It yields the protein CASSTATANTGELFF.

V and J are TRBV6-2 or TRBV6-3 and TRBJ1-5, with 8 bases matching TRBD1. The J segment lost 3 bases and the V segment lost 1 base, leaving 11 bases of the junction unmatched. The CDR3 has 18 residues. The germline V gene encodes CDR1 MNHEY and CDR2 SVGEGT. CDR3 loop: CASSYFRPTGVTNQPQHF. The CDR3 bases are TGTGCCAGCAGTTACTTCAGACCGACAGGGGTCACCAATCAGCCCCAGCATTTT.

This chain uses TRBV27 with TRBJ1-5; 10 nucleotides align to TRBD1. With 6 bases clipped from V and 2 bases from J, the junction kept 13 bases outside the gene matches. The CDR3 runs to 18 residues. CDR1 and CDR2 (germline): MNHEY, SMNVEV (reference sequence). CDR3 DNA sequence: TGTGCCAGCAGCCAGATTGGGACAGGGGCTTGGCGCAATCAGCCCCAGCATTTT. Translating gives CASSQIGTGAWRNQPQHF.

The CDR3, as DNA: TGTGCCAGCAGCTTAAACAGGGGCAACGGGGAGTACTTC. Translated: CASSLNRGNGEYF. The chain uses TRBV5-6 and TRBJ2-7, with TRBD1 matching over 7 bases. J lost 11 bases, V lost 2 bases, and 10 bases had no gene match. The length of the CDR3 is 13 residues. Germline CDR1 SGHDT, CDR2 YYEEEE.

V gene TRBV9 combines with J gene TRBJ1-1; possible D gene TRBD1, 6 bases. CDR1 SGDLS and CDR2 YYNGEE come from the germline V gene. V was clipped by 0 bases and J by 11 bases, with 17 bases between them. CDR3 length: 14 amino acids. The CDR3 loop is CASSVAGEGGAAFF. Here the CDR3 DNA reads TGTGCCAGCAGCGTAGCTGGGGAGGGGGGGGCCGCTTTCTTT.

V usage is TRBV5-6 and J usage is TRBJ2-7; the D is unclear. The CDR3 is made up of 19 amino acids. V was trimmed by 3 bases and J by 3 bases, leaving 28 bases between them. Germline V CDR1 and CDR2: SGHDT, YYEEEE. The CDR3 coding sequence is TGTGCCAGCAGCTCGAATGCCGGAATAAAGAGGTCGCTGGACTACGAGCAGTACTTC. This codes for CASSSNAGIKRSLDYEQYF.

The rearrangement joins TRBV5-5 to TRBJ2-7, with TRBD1 matching 8 bases. Germline CDR1 SGHKS, CDR2 YYEKEE (reference sequence). V trimming: 4 bases; J trimming: 1 base; junction bases outside the gene matches: 7. The CDR3 is 15 residues long. The CDR3 loop is CASSQNRTGSYEQYF. CDR3 DNA: TGTGCCAGCAGCCAAAACCGGACAGGGTCCTACGAGCAGTACTTC.

The chain recombines TRBV30 with TRBJ1-2; D is uncertain. Germline loops: CDR1 GTSNPN, CDR2 SVGIG (reference sequence). The CDR3 length is 13 residues. The V end was cut by 4 bases, the J end by 8 bases, with 17 bases between. CDR3 residues: CAWIRRAGGGYTF. CDR3 nucleotides: TGTGCCTGGATCCGAAGGGCGGGCGGGGGCTACACCTTC.

The rearrangement joins TRBV20-1 to TRBJ1-1; D is unresolved. This CDR3 contains 11 residues. From germline, CDR1 is DFQATT and CDR2 SNEGSKA (reference sequence). V lost 2 bases, J lost 7 bases, and 8 bases lay in between. CDR3 region: CSARPRVEAFF. The CDR3 DNA sequence: TGCAGTGCTAGACCTCGGGTTGAAGCTTTCTTT.

This chain joins TRBV18 and TRBJ2-1; D unresolved. Between the trimmed V and J ends, which lost 5 bases and 5 bases, there was a span of 10 bases. Per germline, CDR1 KGHSH and CDR2 LQKENI. There are 13 residues in the CDR3. The CDR3 nucleotides are TGTGCCAGCTCAATCTCCGAGGACAATGAGCAGTTCTTC. Amino acid sequence: CASSISEDNEQFF.

V gene TRBV7-2 combines with J gene TRBJ2-3, with 10 positions matching TRBD1. V dropped 1 base and J dropped 1; count of bases not matched to a gene: 2. The CDR3 has 16 residues. Germline V gene data show CDR1 as SGHTA and CDR2 as FQGNSA. The CDR3 region is CASSLVGTGGTDTQYF. As DNA, the CDR3 is TGTGCCAGCAGCTTAGTTGGGACAGGGGGCACAGATACGCAGTATTTT.

As to this clone: The junction departs from germline at one end; a sequencing error may be responsible. Other DNA sequences of this sample code for an identical CDR3. The V gene is TRBV28, the J gene TRBJ2-7; a weak D match, TRBD1 (5 bases). CDR3 length equals 15 residues. Germline CDR1 reads MDHEN; CDR2 reads SYDVKM. CDR3 loop: CASIPQGGSSYEQYF. The CDR3 DNA reads TGTGCTAGCATCCCTCAGGGTGGCAGCTCCTACGAGCAGTACTTC.

This sequence joins TRBV5-4 and TRBJ1-1; unclear D gene. V lost 4 bases to trimming and J lost 4 bases, with 20 bases between them. CDR1 and CDR2 (germline): SGHNT, YYREEE (reference sequence). This CDR3 is built from 16 residues. The CDR3 coding sequence is TGTGCCAGCAGCCCCTCGGTAGACACGGGAGGCACTGAAGCTTTCTTT. This translates into CASSPSVDTGGTEAFF. Full variable domain (rest looked up from reference TRBV5-4 and TRBJ1-1): ETGVTQSPTHLIKTRGQQVTLRCSSQSGHNTVSWYQQALGQGPQFIFQYYREEENGRGNFPPRFSGLQFPNYSSELNVNALELDDSALYLCASSPSVDTGGTEAFFGQGTRLTVV.

The chain carries TRBV6-5 and TRBJ1-3, with 7 nucleotides matching TRBD1. CDR3 length: 16 amino acids. The germline gives CDR1 MNHEY, CDR2 SVGAGI. The V gene end was trimmed by 4 bases and the J gene end by 0 bases; junction bases not matched to a gene: 6. Written as DNA, the CDR3 is TGTGCCAGCAGTTCTGACAGGGCAGTCTCTGGAAACACCATATATTTT. Translated, it gives CASSSDRAVSGNTIYF.

The chain employs TRBV28 and TRBJ2-3; TRBD1 is a possible D gene (6 bases). The V gene lost 8 bases and the J gene lost 4 bases, with 19 bases spanning the gap. CDR1 MDHEN and CDR2 SYDVKM come from the germline V gene. CDR3 length: 15 residues. The CDR3 DNA sequence: TGTGCCAGCGGTAAGGCAGGGGAACGGGCAGATACGCAGTATTTT. Its protein is CASGKAGERADTQYF.

This clone was seen once. The chain recombines TRBV6-2 or TRBV6-3 with TRBJ2-7, with 11 positions matching TRBD2. The V and J ends lost 2 bases and 4 bases, in that order; junction bases with no gene match: 7. Germline values: CDR1 MNHEY, CDR2 SVGEGT. The CDR3 runs to 16 residues. CDR3 coding DNA: TGTGCCAGCAGTTACGGTAGCGGGAGGGCGGAATACGAGCAGTACTTC. Its protein product is CASSYGSGRAEYEQYF.